The 30 T cell receptor beta chains below were found in one sample sequenced in a study of cytomegalovirus exposure and HLA in healthy donors. PCR used 60 Vbeta primers and 13 Jbeta primers. This table comes from immunoSEQ multiplex PCR, and its TCRdb copy is limited to in-frame clones, with some not included. The table records 200,000 to 250,000 clones, over 65% of them present only once. Material for sequencing was PBMCs. The receptors come from a human donor in good health.

The chain combines TRBV27 with TRBJ2-2; weak D call: TRBD2 (7 bases). In germline, CDR1 is MNHEY, CDR2 SMNVEV (reference sequence). The CDR3 runs 16 residues. V was pared by 4 bases and J by 3 bases, with 15 bases between. For the CDR3, the DNA is TGTGCCAGCAGTTCGGGGAGGGGGGGGCACACCGGGGAGCTGTTTTTT. It codes for CASSSGRGGHTGELFF.

The gene calls are TRBV7-8 and TRBJ1-4; TRBD1 aligns across 8 bases. The ends lost 2 bases at V and 0 bases at J; junction bases unmatched: 5. The CDR3 extends over 17 amino acids. Looked up from germline, CDR1 is SGHVS and CDR2 is FQNEAQ. The CDR3 loop reads CASSLWDRLPTNEKLFF. The CDR3 nucleotides read TGTGCCAGCAGCTTATGGGACAGGCTTCCAACTAATGAAAAACTGTTTTTT.

The chain uses TRBV1 and TRBJ2-5; the D call TRBD2 from the table was never checked on the DNA. TRBV1 is listed as a pseudogene. The CDR3 consists of 13 residues. The CDR3 region is CTSKLAVWRTQYF. DNA of the CDR3: TGCACCAGCAAACTAGCGGTTTGGCGGACCCAGTACTTC.

This clone has a handful of counts. V is TRBV18 and J is TRBJ2-2; 11 bases line up with TRBD2. V lost 4 bases to trimming and J lost 3 bases; unmatched junction nucleotides: 7. The CDR3 spans 17 residues. Germline loops: CDR1 KGHSH, CDR2 LQKENI. CDR3 sequence: CASSLSLAGVDTGELFF. The CDR3 DNA sequence: TGTGCCAGCTCACTCTCACTAGCGGGAGTCGACACCGGGGAGCTGTTTTTT.

The V gene is TRBV13, the J gene TRBJ2-7; the D gene is possibly TRBD1 (5 bases). V lost 4 bases and J 2 bases, leaving 12 bases between the germline ends. This CDR3 is 14 amino acids long. Germline CDR1 reads PRHDT; CDR2 reads FYEKMQ (reference sequence). The DNA for the CDR3 is TGTGCCAGCAGCTCGTACGACAGCACCTACGAGCAGTACTTC. Encoded protein: CASSSYDSTYEQYF.

The chain combines TRBV10-3 with TRBJ2-2; TRBD2 aligns across 8 bases. Germline CDR1 is ENHRY and CDR2 is SYGVKD. The trim removed 8 bases at V and 6 bases at J, leaving 5 bases unmatched. There are 13 residues in the CDR3. CDR3 amino acids: CAILRTSSGELFF. The CDR3 region has the DNA TGTGCCATCCTACGGACTAGCTCCGGGGAGCTGTTTTTT.

The rearrangement uses TRBV5-1 and TRBJ2-7; 8 bases line up with TRBD1. Trimming cost V 0 bases and J 3 bases; bases outside gene matches: 8. CDR3 length equals 16 residues. The germline V gene has CDR1 SGHRS and CDR2 YFSETQ. The chain's CDR3 is CASSLDRGTGRYEQYF. The CDR3 DNA is TGCGCCAGCAGCTTGGACAGGGGGACGGGTCGCTACGAGCAGTACTTC. The complete variable domain, with remaining parts taken from reference TRBV5-1 and TRBJ2-7, reads KAGVTQTPRYLIKTRGQQVTLSCSPISGHRSVSWYQQTPGQGLQFLFEYFSETQRNKGNFPGRFSGRQFSNSRSEMNVSTLELGDSALYLCASSLDRGTGRYEQYFGPGTRLTVT.

The chain recombines TRBV27 with TRBJ1-2; 9 positions agree with TRBD1. Looked up from germline, CDR1 is MNHEY and CDR2 is SMNVEV (reference sequence). The CDR3 is 15 residues long. Trimming at V came to 4 bases and at J to 2 bases, leaving 5 bases not matched to a gene. CDR3: CASSSPGQGNYGYTF. The CDR3 region has the DNA TGTGCCAGCAGTTCGCCGGGACAGGGCAACTATGGCTACACCTTC.

V gene TRBV7-2 combines with J gene TRBJ2-7, with 9 bases aligning to TRBD2. V was pared by 2 bases and J by 7 bases, with 9 bases of the junction left unmatched. This CDR3 spans 15 amino acids. Germline CDR1 is SGHTA and CDR2 is FQGNSA. As DNA, the CDR3 is TGTGCCAGCAGCTTATTAGGCGGGAGGGCTGGGGAGCAGTACTTC. It yields the protein CASSLLGGRAGEQYF. Variable domain in full (rest from reference TRBV7-2 and TRBJ2-7): GAGVSQSPSNKVTEKGKDVELRCDPISGHTALYWYRQSLGQGLEFLIYFQGNSAPDKSGLPSDRFSAERTGGSVSTLTIQRTQQEDSAVYLCASSLLGGRAGEQYFGPGTRLTVT.

This clone was seen a few times. The V gene is TRBV10-3, the J gene TRBJ2-1; 13 bases agree with TRBD2. The CDR3 covers 16 residues. V gave up 4 bases and J gave up 5 bases; unmatched junction bases: 5. Germline CDR1 reads ENHRY; CDR2 reads SYGVKD. CDR3 amino acids: CAISGELAGGNNEQFF. CDR3 bases: TGTGCCATCAGTGGGGAACTAGCGGGAGGGAACAATGAGCAGTTCTTC.

The chain couples TRBV30 to TRBJ2-3; 16 bases are a match to TRBD2. This CDR3 region has 17 residues. V shed 1 base, J shed 4 bases, and the junction held 5 bases outside the gene matches. Germline lookup yields CDR1 GTSNPN and CDR2 SVGIG (reference sequence). CDR3 DNA: TGTGCCTGGAGTGCCGGGACTAGCGGGAGGGGGGCAGATACGCAGTATTTT. As protein: CAWSAGTSGRGADTQYF.

The chain carries TRBV10-3 and TRBJ2-3; 9 positions agree with TRBD2. From germline, CDR1 is ENHRY and CDR2 SYGVKD. The CDR3 sequence is 15 residues long. V lost 3 bases and J lost 5; bases outside the gene matches: 6. The CDR3 loop reads CAISDSGLAGDTQYF. CDR3 coding DNA: TGTGCCATCAGTGATTCGGGACTAGCTGGAGATACGCAGTATTTT.

The rearrangement links TRBV6-5 to TRBJ2-7, with no clear D. Per germline, CDR1 MNHEY and CDR2 SVGAGI. The CDR3 spans 15 residues. V was shortened by 7 bases and J by 2 bases, with 18 bases between the two germline ends. The chain's CDR3 is CASTHTAGSAYEQYF. DNA for the CDR3: TGTGCCAGCACTCACACGGCAGGTTCAGCCTACGAGCAGTACTTC.

V and J are TRBV4-1 and TRBJ2-7, with 9 bases aligning to TRBD1. The J segment lost 6 bases and the V segment lost 1 base, leaving 7 bases of the junction unmatched. This CDR3 spans 15 amino acids. Germline V CDR1 and CDR2: MGHRA, YSYEKL. The CDR3 region has the DNA TGCGCCAGCAGCCAAGCCTTCCACAGGGGGCCCGAGCAGTACTTC. Its protein is CASSQAFHRGPEQYF.

The chain is built from TRBV4-1 and TRBJ1-1; D is possibly TRBD1 (5 bases). In germline, CDR1 is MGHRA, CDR2 YSYEKL. The CDR3 sequence is 14 residues long. The V end lost 2 bases, the J end lost 5 bases, and 12 bases lay between the germline ends. This CDR3 reads CASSQRDWGTEAFF. CDR3 nucleotide sequence: TGCGCCAGCAGCCAAAGGGACTGGGGAACTGAAGCTTTCTTT.

The chain carries TRBV7-2 and TRBJ2-1; 11 nucleotides agree with TRBD2. CDR1 and CDR2 (germline): SGHTA, FQGNSA. The CDR3 is 14 residues long. V lost 4 bases to trimming and J lost 7 bases; unmatched junction nucleotides: 3. The CDR3 protein is CASSSGLAVNEQFF. DNA of the CDR3: TGTGCCAGCAGCTCGGGACTAGCGGTGAATGAGCAGTTCTTC.

The chain uses TRBV27 and TRBJ2-5, with 7 bases fitting TRBD1. TRBJ2-7 matches the DNA end more closely, so the J call is doubtful. The CDR3 has 12 residues. CDR1 MNHEY and CDR2 SMNVEV come from the germline V gene (reference sequence). CDR3 residues: CASSAGGNEQYF. CDR3 in DNA: TGTGCCAGCAGTGCAGGGGGAAACGAGCAGTACTTC.

V and J are TRBV28 and TRBJ1-2; a weak D match, TRBD1 (6 bases). V was clipped by 4 bases and J by 2 bases, with 17 bases between them. Germline lookup yields CDR1 MDHEN and CDR2 SYDVKM. This CDR3 comprises 16 residues. CDR3 amino acids: CASSSHRKGENYGYTF. The CDR3, as DNA: TGTGCCAGCAGTTCCCACAGAAAGGGGGAAAACTATGGCTACACCTTC.

In this sample, this clone turned up a few times. V and J are TRBV5-1 and TRBJ1-1, with D perhaps matching TRBD1 (5 bases). There are 14 residues in the CDR3. The germline gives CDR1 SGHRS, CDR2 YFSETQ. The ends were cut back, 1 base at V and 5 bases at J, with 12 bases in the middle. This CDR3 reads CASSLSPRGTEAFF. Here the CDR3 DNA reads TGCGCCAGCAGCTTGTCACCTCGGGGGACTGAAGCTTTCTTT. The complete variable domain, with remaining parts taken from reference TRBV5-1 and TRBJ1-1, reads KAGVTQTPRYLIKTRGQQVTLSCSPISGHRSVSWYQQTPGQGLQFLFEYFSETQRNKGNFPGRFSGRQFSNSRSEMNVSTLELGDSALYLCASSLSPRGTEAFFGQGTRLTVV.

This clone is a singleton in its sample. The rearrangement uses TRBV7-3 and TRBJ2-4, with a tentative D call TRBD2 (5 bases). The germline V and J ends were trimmed by 2 bases and 14 bases, with 10 bases remaining between them. The CDR3 extends over 11 amino acids. The germline V gene has CDR1 SGHTA and CDR2 FQGTGA. The CDR3 bases are TGTGCCAGCAGCTTAGGAGAGGGAAAGTACTTC. This codes for CASSLGEGKYF.

V and J are TRBV5-1 and TRBJ2-5, with 7 bases fitting TRBD2. V trimming: 3 bases; J trimming: 2 bases; junction bases outside the gene matches: 4. The CDR3 runs to 14 residues. Germline CDR1 reads SGHRS; CDR2 reads YFSETQ. The CDR3 DNA follows: TGCGCCAGCAGCTCGGACGGGGGGCAAGAGACCCAGTACTTC. Translated, it gives CASSSDGGQETQYF.

The J gene is TRBJ2-2, the V gene TRBV9; D gene uncertain. V was shortened by 3 bases and J by 1 base, with 4 bases between the two germline ends. The CDR3 sequence is 13 residues long. Per the germline V gene, CDR1 is SGDLS and CDR2 is YYNGEE. CDR3 in DNA: TGTGCCAGCAGCGGACAGAACACCGGGGAGCTGTTTTTT. Translating gives CASSGQNTGELFF. The full variable domain, with the rest looked up from reference TRBV9 and TRBJ2-2, is DSGVTQTPKHLITATGQRVTLRCSPRSGDLSVYWYQQSLDQGLQFLIQYYNGEERAKGNILERFSAQQFPDLHSELNLSSLELGDSALYFCASSGQNTGELFFGEGSRLTVL.

V is TRBV18 and J is TRBJ2-3; 13 bases are a match to TRBD2. Trimming removed 0 bases from V and 9 bases from J; junction bases left unmatched: 3. The germline V gene encodes CDR1 KGHSH and CDR2 LQKENI. The CDR3 sequence is 15 residues long. The CDR3 sequence is CASSPPGLAGDTQYF. The CDR3 bases are TGTGCCAGCTCACCACCAGGACTAGCGGGAGACACGCAGTATTTT.

The V gene is TRBV6-5, the J gene TRBJ2-7, with TRBD2 identical over 8 bases. This CDR3 is 16 amino acids long. V was pared by 4 bases and J by 1 base, with 9 bases of the junction left unmatched. In germline, CDR1 is MNHEY, CDR2 SVGAGI. The CDR3 is CASSSGRGVKSYEQYF. CDR3 nucleotide sequence: TGTGCCAGCAGTTCAGGGCGGGGGGTGAAGTCCTACGAGCAGTACTTC.

The gene calls are TRBV9 and TRBJ1-1; D uncertain. The length of the CDR3 is 13 residues. Germline CDR1 SGDLS, CDR2 YYNGEE. Trimming removed 3 bases at V and 4 bases at J, with 10 bases between. CDR3 coding DNA: TGTGCCAGCAGCGCCTCCCCGGTCACTGAAGCTTTCTTT. Its protein product is CASSASPVTEAFF.

This chain links TRBV19 with TRBJ2-6, with D uncertain. Germline assignment: CDR1 LNHDA and CDR2 SQIVND (reference sequence). This CDR3 comprises 15 residues. V was pared by 6 bases and J by 1 base, with 10 bases between. CDR3 residues: CASRSARSGANVLTF. The CDR3 DNA sequence: TGTGCCAGTAGATCCGCCCGGTCTGGGGCCAACGTCCTGACTTTC. Full variable domain (remainder filled in from reference TRBV19 and TRBJ2-6): DGGITQSPKYLFRKEGQNVTLSCEQNLNHDAMYWYRQDPGQGLRLIYYSQIVNDFQKGDIAEGYSVSREKKESFPLTVTSAQKNPTAFYLCASRSARSGANVLTFGAGSRLTVL.

J is TRBJ2-1 and V is TRBV7-9; 11 nucleotides align to TRBD2. Germline-derived CDR1 and CDR2 are SEHNR and FQNEAQ (reference sequence). The CDR3 spans 17 residues. With 0 bases clipped from V and 5 bases from J, the junction kept 6 bases outside the gene matches. This CDR3 reads CASSLARASGGNNEQFF. The DNA for the CDR3 is TGTGCCAGCAGCTTAGCGAGGGCTAGCGGGGGGAACAATGAGCAGTTCTTC.

The genes are TRBV7-9 and TRBJ2-3; D might be TRBD1 (6 bases). This CDR3 is 16 amino acids long. The germline gives CDR1 SEHNR, CDR2 FQNEAQ (reference sequence). Trimming removed 1 base at V and 2 bases at J, with 13 bases between. CDR3: CASSLGGQGYTDTQYF. The CDR3 DNA follows: TGTGCCAGCAGCTTAGGAGGGCAGGGGTACACAGATACGCAGTATTTT.

V usage is TRBV5-1 and J usage is TRBJ2-1; D is unresolved. V was clipped by 2 bases and J by 0 bases, with 6 bases between them. CDR1 and CDR2 (germline): SGHRS, YFSETQ. This CDR3 is 14 amino acids long. CDR3 region: CASSFESSYNEQFF. The CDR3 DNA reads TGCGCCAGCAGCTTCGAGAGCTCCTACAATGAGCAGTTCTTC. The full variable domain, with the rest looked up from reference TRBV5-1 and TRBJ2-1, is KAGVTQTPRYLIKTRGQQVTLSCSPISGHRSVSWYQQTPGQGLQFLFEYFSETQRNKGNFPGRFSGRQFSNSRSEMNVSTLELGDSALYLCASSFESSYNEQFFGPGTRLTVL.

This clone is a singleton in its sample. This chain uses TRBV30 with TRBJ1-6; D is uncertain. The germline V gene encodes CDR1 GTSNPN and CDR2 SVGIG (reference sequence). This CDR3 region has 14 residues. The V end lost 0 bases, the J end lost 2 bases, and 5 bases lay between the germline ends. CDR3: CAWSVPAYNSPLHF. The CDR3 region has the DNA TGTGCCTGGAGTGTACCAGCCTATAATTCACCCCTCCACTTT. The whole variable domain, remainder taken from reference TRBV30 and TRBJ1-6, is SQTIHQWPATLVQPVGSPLSLECTVEGTSNPNLYWYRQAAGRGLQLLFYSVGIGQISSEVPQNLSASRPQDRQFILSSKKLLLSDSGFYLCAWSVPAYNSPLHFGNGTRLTVT.